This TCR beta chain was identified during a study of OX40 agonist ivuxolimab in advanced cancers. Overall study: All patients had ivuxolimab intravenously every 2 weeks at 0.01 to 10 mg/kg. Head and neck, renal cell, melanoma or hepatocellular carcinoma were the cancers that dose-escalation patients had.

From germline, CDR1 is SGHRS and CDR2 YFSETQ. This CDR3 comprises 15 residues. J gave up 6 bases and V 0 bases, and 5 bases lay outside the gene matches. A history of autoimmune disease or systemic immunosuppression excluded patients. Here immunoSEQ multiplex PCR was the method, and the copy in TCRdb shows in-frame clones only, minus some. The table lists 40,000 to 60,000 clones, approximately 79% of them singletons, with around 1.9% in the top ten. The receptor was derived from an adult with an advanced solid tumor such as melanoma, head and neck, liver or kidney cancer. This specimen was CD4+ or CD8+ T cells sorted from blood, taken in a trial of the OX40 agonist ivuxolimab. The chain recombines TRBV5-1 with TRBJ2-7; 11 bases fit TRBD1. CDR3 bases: TGCGCCAGCAGCTTGGTGGGGACAGGGGGATTCGAGCAGTACTTC. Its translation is CASSLVGTGGFEQYF.